This is a list of T cell receptor beta chains from one sample in a study of blood T cell repertoires in COVID-19. The data were produced by immunoSEQ multiplex PCR, yet TCRdb's version contains in-frame clones alone and is incomplete. The sample records about 430,000 clones, roughly 90% being singletons. Material for sequencing was PBMCs or T cells enriched from blood (not recorded which). Receptors originate from a woman aged 25 to 39 with acute COVID-19. Each CDR3 is given with its conserved first and last residue. A D gene is named only where the DNA matches it firmly.

TRBV29-1,TRBD2,TRBJ2-3,CSVEARDYQPGADTQYF,TGCAGCGTTGAAGCCCGGGACTATCAACCCGGTGCAGATACGCAGTATTTT
TRBV5-8,TRBD1,TRBJ1-6,CASSSGQGSNSPLHF,TGTGCCAGCAGCTCCGGACAGGGCTCTAATTCACCCCTCCACTTT
TRBV9,NA,TRBJ1-2,CASSVDSGANYGYTF,TGTGCCAGCAGCGTCGATTCCGGAGCTAACTATGGCTACACCTTC
TRBV24-1,NA,TRBJ1-2,CATSDGGRVHGYTF,TGTGCCACCAGTGATGGCGGCAGGGTGCATGGCTACACCTTC
TRBV28,TRBD1,TRBJ1-4,CASSRPPGTGTLASNEKLFF,TGTGCCAGCAGTCGACCCCCCGGGACAGGGACTCTAGCTTCGAATGAAAAACTGTTTTTT
TRBV5-5,TRBD2,TRBJ2-5,CASSLDGTSGGEGTQYF,TGTGCCAGCAGCTTGGATGGGACTAGCGGGGGGGAAGGGACCCAGTACTTC
TRBV15,TRBD2,TRBJ2-3,CATSLRLAGGLEGTDTQYF,TGTGCCACCAGCCTTAGACTAGCGGGGGGCCTAGAAGGCACAGATACGCAGTATTTT
TRBV11-1,TRBD1,TRBJ1-4,CASSPGQGERNEKLFF,TGTGCCAGCAGCCCGGGACAGGGGGAGAGGAATGAAAAACTGTTTTTT
TRBV6-1,NA,TRBJ1-2,CASSDLSSPDYGYTF,TGTGCCAGCAGTGATCTGTCTTCACCGGACTATGGCTACACCTTC
TRBV12-5,TRBD2,TRBJ2-3,CASGLGGTSGVDTQYF,TGTGCTAGTGGTTTGGGCGGGACTAGCGGGGTTGATACGCAGTATTTT
TRBV2,TRBD2,TRBJ2-2,CASSGLAGSATGELFF,TGTGCCAGCAGCGGACTAGCGGGGAGCGCAACCGGGGAGCTGTTTTTT
TRBV7-6,NA,TRBJ1-1,CASSPAGTQNTEAFF,TGTGCCAGCTCACCGGCCGGGACACAGAACACTGAAGCTTTCTTT
TRBV27,NA,TRBJ1-2,CASKPQSGGKYGYTF,TGTGCCAGTAAACCACAAAGCGGGGGAAAGTATGGCTACACCTTC